These T cell receptor beta chains were read from a single sample in a study of CD8+ T cells in alopecia areata. Sequencing was performed with immunoSEQ multiplex PCR; in TCRdb, only in-frame clones are kept and a portion is missing. The table shows 110,000 to 150,000 clones, with roughly half occurring only once. This specimen was CD4+ T cells sorted from blood, taken at week 0. These receptors were obtained from a human donor with alopecia areata. The CDR3 runs from the conserved cysteine through the conserved F or W. The D gene is left open where the match is weak. Not every row has a clone size; where given, it reads once, few, many or a size class.

j_call v_call d_call clone_size cdr3_length cdr3_aa cdr3_nt
TRBJ1-5 TRBV29-1 TRBD1 NA 13 CSVQTGTGQPQHF TGCAGCGTCCAAACCGGGACAGGTCAGCCCCAGCATTTT
TRBJ2-1 TRBV7-2 NA NA 15 CASSLFPDANNEQFF TGTGCCAGCAGTTTATTTCCGGACGCGAACAATGAGCAGTTCTTC
TRBJ1-5 TRBV7-2 NA NA 13 CASRADSNQPQHF TGTGCCAGCAGGGCAGATAGCAATCAGCCCCAGCATTTT
TRBJ2-3 TRBV30 TRBD2 NA 15 CAWSLLAGSTDTQYF TGTGCCTGGAGTTTACTAGCGGGGTCCACAGATACGCAGTATTTT
TRBJ2-3 TRBV30 TRBD1 NA 14 CALQQGRRTDTQYF TGTGCCTTACAACAGGGGCGACGTACAGATACGCAGTATTTT
TRBJ2-1 TRBV11-2 TRBD2 few 14 CASSSTSGNNEQFF TGTGCCAGCAGCTCCACTAGCGGGAACAATGAGCAGTTCTTC
TRBJ2-2 TRBV7-2 TRBD2 NA 16 CASSYLGLGNPGELFF TGTGCCAGCAGCTATTTGGGACTAGGGAATCCCGGGGAGCTGTTTTTT
TRBJ1-1 TRBV9 NA NA 12 CASSGRNTEAFF TGTGCCAGCAGCGGCAGAAACACTGAAGCTTTCTTT
TRBJ2-3 TRBV18 TRBD2 many 19 CASSPVGTSGRESTDTQYF TGTGCCAGCTCACCGGTTGGGACTAGCGGGAGAGAAAGCACAGATACGCAGTATTTT
TRBJ1-1 TRBV29-1 NA NA 13 CSVAHTRNTEAFF TGCAGCGTTGCGCATACTAGGAACACTGAAGCTTTCTTT
TRBJ1-2 TRBV30 NA NA 12 CACRTWGYGYTF TGTGCCTGCCGGACGTGGGGCTATGGCTACACCTTC
TRBJ1-1 TRBV7-9 TRBD1 NA 14 CASSRRTGLTEAFF TGTGCCAGCAGCAGACGGACAGGGCTCACTGAAGCTTTCTTT
TRBJ2-3 TRBV11-2 TRBD2 once 17 CASSYPSGLAGMDTQYF TGTGCCAGCAGCTACCCCAGTGGGCTAGCGGGAATGGATACGCAGTATTTT
TRBJ2-7 TRBV5-4 TRBD1 NA 13 CASSLDRGYEQYF TGTGCCAGCAGCTTGGACAGGGGCTACGAGCAGTACTTC
TRBJ2-5 TRBV29-1 TRBD1 NA 12 CSAQTGYETQYF TGCAGCGCCCAGACAGGGTATGAGACCCAGTACTTC
TRBJ2-7 TRBV4-3 NA few 17 CASSQDHGAGILREQYF TGCGCCAGCAGCCAAGATCATGGGGCGGGAATTCTGAGGGAGCAGTACTTC
TRBJ1-5 TRBV19 TRBD1 NA 15 CASSTQGQSNQPQHF TGTGCCAGTAGTACCCAGGGACAGAGCAATCAGCCCCAGCATTTT
TRBJ2-5 TRBV7-9 NA NA 11 CASSLMETQYF TGTGCCAGCAGCTTGATGGAGACCCAGTACTTC
TRBJ2-1 TRBV29-1 NA NA 14 CSVGGTYVNNEQFF TGCAGCGTTGGGGGGACCTACGTAAACAATGAGCAGTTCTTC
TRBJ1-2 TRBV29-1 NA few 13 CSVGEGRVAGYTF TGCAGCGTTGGAGAGGGCAGGGTGGCTGGCTACACCTTC
TRBJ2-7 TRBV30 NA NA 12 CAWSGGFYEQYF TGTGCCTGGAGTGGAGGTTTCTACGAGCAGTACTTC
TRBJ2-5 TRBV7-3 TRBD2 NA 14 CASSLVAGGETQYF TGTGCCAGCAGCTTAGTAGCGGGAGGCGAGACCCAGTACTTC
TRBJ2-2 TRBV9 NA NA 12 CASSVEDGELFF TGTGCCAGCAGCGTAGAAGACGGGGAGCTGTTTTTT
TRBJ1-4 TRBV4-2 NA NA 14 CASSQDGRNEKLFF TGTGCCAGCAGCCAAGATGGGAGGAATGAAAAACTGTTTTTT
TRBJ2-5 TRBV20-1 NA NA 11 CSERPGETQYF TGCAGTGAGCGCCCAGGGGAGACCCAGTACTTC
TRBJ1-5 TRBV2 TRBD1 NA 14 CAGSRTGSHQPQHF TGTGCCGGCAGCCGGACAGGGTCCCATCAGCCCCAGCATTTT
TRBJ2-7 TRBV29-1 NA NA 14 CSVRPWGSSYEQYF TGCAGCGTCAGGCCCTGGGGGAGCTCCTACGAGCAGTACTTC
TRBJ1-1 TRBV6-5 NA NA 13 CASSDPGNTEAFF TGTGCCAGCAGTGACCCGGGGAACACTGAAGCTTTCTTT
TRBJ2-3 TRBV5-4 NA few 13 CASSLAGTDTQYF TGTGCCAGCAGCTTGGCGGGCACAGATACGCAGTATTTT
TRBJ2-7 TRBV10-3 NA NA 11 CAISDVSEQYF TGTGCCATCAGTGATGTTTCCGAGCAGTACTTC
TRBJ2-3 TRBV7-7 NA NA 15 CASSRNPSSTDTQYF TGTGCTAGCAGCCGCAACCCATCTAGCACAGATACGCAGTATTTT
TRBJ1-1 TRBV7-9 NA NA 16 CASSLGSGLARTEAFF TGTGCCAGCAGCTTAGGGTCCGGGTTGGCCCGGACTGAAGCTTTCTTT
TRBJ1-5 TRBV7-9 NA NA 13 CASSLKGNQPQHF TGTGCCAGCAGCTTAAAGGGAAATCAGCCCCAGCATTTT
TRBJ2-7 TRBV29-1 NA once 14 CSVAVGLVSYEQYF TGCAGCGTTGCGGTGGGGCTAGTTTCCTACGAGCAGTACTTC
TRBJ2-3 TRBV2 NA few 12 CASQPNVGTQYF TGTGCCAGCCAACCGAATGTCGGGACGCAGTATTTT
TRBJ2-3 TRBV19 TRBD2 NA 16 CASSTAASGGTDTQYF TGTGCCAGTAGTACCGCAGCTAGCGGAGGCACAGATACGCAGTATTTT
TRBJ2-6 TRBV29-1 TRBD1 few 17 CSVLERQGVRGANVLTF TGCAGCGTTCTAGAGAGACAGGGGGTTCGGGGGGCCAACGTCCTGACTTTC
TRBJ2-3 TRBV23-1 NA NA 16 CASSQQFGQGRDTQYF TGCGCCAGCAGTCAACAGTTCGGGCAGGGTCGAGATACGCAGTATTTT
TRBJ2-7 TRBV30 NA NA 13 CAWSVRGGYEQYF TGTGCCTGGAGCGTCCGAGGGGGCTACGAGCAGTACTTC
TRBJ1-5 TRBV20-1 NA NA 11 CSAKSGGTQHF TGCAGTGCTAAGTCCGGGGGGACCCAGCATTTT
TRBJ2-5 TRBV28 NA NA 13 CASGPTSPGAQYF TGTGCCAGCGGCCCCACTAGCCCCGGAGCCCAGTACTTC
TRBJ2-5 TRBV5-1 TRBD2 NA 16 CASSLTGTSGEETQYF TGCGCCAGCAGCTTGACCGGGACTAGCGGGGAGGAGACCCAGTACTTC
TRBJ2-5 TRBV7-2 NA few 11 CASRSQETQYF TGTGCCAGCAGATCTCAAGAGACCCAGTACTTC
TRBJ2-5 TRBV2 NA NA 14 CASGPRGLREIQYF TGTGCCAGCGGCCCACGGGGGCTAAGAGAAATCCAGTACTTC